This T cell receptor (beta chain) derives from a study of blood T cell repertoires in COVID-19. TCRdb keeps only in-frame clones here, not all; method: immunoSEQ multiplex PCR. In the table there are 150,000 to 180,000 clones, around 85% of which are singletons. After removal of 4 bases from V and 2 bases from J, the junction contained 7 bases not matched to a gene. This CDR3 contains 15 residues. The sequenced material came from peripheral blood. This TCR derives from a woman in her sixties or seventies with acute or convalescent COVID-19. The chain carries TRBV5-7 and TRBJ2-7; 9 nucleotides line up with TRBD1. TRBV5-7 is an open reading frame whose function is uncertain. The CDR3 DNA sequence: TGTGCCAGCAGCGGGGACAGGGTCGCTGCCTACGAGCAGTACGTC. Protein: CASSGDRVAAYEQYV.